These T cell receptor beta chains were read from a single sample in a study of OX40 agonist ivuxolimab in advanced cancers. The protocol was immunoSEQ multiplex PCR, while the TCRdb copy is restricted to in-frame clones and leaves out a portion. Seen here are over 30,000 clones, roughly 82% observed once, and the top ten hold under 2%. The sample was CD4+ or CD8+ T cells sorted from blood, taken in a trial of the OX40 agonist ivuxolimab. These receptor sequences come from an adult with an advanced solid tumor such as melanoma, head and neck, liver or kidney cancer. Each CDR3 is given with its conserved first and last residue. Each record gives: V gene, D gene, clone size, J gene, CDR3 DNA, CDR3 protein. The D gene is left open where the match is weak. Some rows mark clone size as missing; the rest say once, few, many or name a class of expanded clone.

TRBV7-2	NA	NA	TRBJ2-5	TGTGCCAGCAGCTGGAGGGCCCAAGGGCAAGAGACCCAGTACTTC	CASSWRAQGQETQYF
TRBV6-6	NA	NA	TRBJ2-3	TGTGCCAGCAGTTACCCAGGCACAGATACGCAGTATTTT	CASSYPGTDTQYF
TRBV7-2	NA	few	TRBJ2-7	TGTGCCAGCAGCTTCGGACCGGCGGGCTACGAGCAGTACTTC	CASSFGPAGYEQYF
TRBV5-4	NA	once	TRBJ2-5	TGTGCCAGCAGCCCGGACCTCGACGCGTGGACCCAGTACTTC	CASSPDLDAWTQYF
TRBV12-5	NA	NA	TRBJ1-6	TGTGCTAGTGGTTTGTTAGGGGGTATGAGTTCACCCCTCCACTTT	CASGLLGGMSSPLHF
TRBV27	TRBD1	NA	TRBJ2-2	TGTGCCAGCAGTCCTCAGGGGGTCGGCACCGGGGAGCTGTTTTTT	CASSPQGVGTGELFF
TRBV25-1	NA	NA	TRBJ1-1	TGTGCCAGCAGAGAGCACACAGGGATTAACACTGAAGCTTTCTTT	CASREHTGINTEAFF
TRBV6-6	NA	NA	TRBJ1-3	TGTGCCAGCGGGGGGACAACTGGAAACACCATATATTTT	CASGGTTGNTIYF
TRBV27	NA	once	TRBJ2-3	TGTGCCAGCAGTTTATCGGAGGGTACGCAGTATTTT	CASSLSEGTQYF
TRBV5-1	NA	NA	TRBJ1-4	TGCGCCAGCAGCCCCTTTGGAGCAACTAATGAAAAACTGTTTTTT	CASSPFGATNEKLFF
TRBV7-8	TRBD2	NA	TRBJ2-1	TGTGCCAGCAGCTCAGTAGCCGCGGGGGGGCGACATGAGCAGTTCTTC	CASSSVAAGGRHEQFF
TRBV7-2	NA	NA	TRBJ1-2	TGTGCCAGCAGCAGCACGACAGGAAGTGGCTACACCTTC	CASSSTTGSGYTF
TRBV11-3	NA	NA	TRBJ2-5	TGTGCCAGCAGCTTAGGCGGGGGCCCAGAGACCCAGTACTTC	CASSLGGGPETQYF
TRBV7-3	NA	once	TRBJ2-1	TGTGCCAGCAGCTCCGATGGTCAGTTAAACTACAATGAGCAGTTCTTC	CASSSDGQLNYNEQFF
TRBV12-5	NA	NA	TRBJ1-1	TGTGCTAGTGTTAGAGAGGGGAGTGCGACTGAAGCTTTCTTT	CASVREGSATEAFF
TRBV9	NA	NA	TRBJ2-1	TGTGCCAGCAGCCGAAGCGGAGCGGCCTACAATGAGCAGTTCTTC	CASSRSGAAYNEQFF
TRBV9	TRBD1	once	TRBJ1-1	TGTGCCAGCAGCGTTGGGACAGGGAGCACTGAAGCTTTCTTT	CASSVGTGSTEAFF
TRBV7-8	NA	NA	TRBJ1-1	TGTGCCAGCAGAATGTCGGGGTTGTTGGGTGAAGCTTTCTTT	CASRMSGLLGEAFF
TRBV4-1	NA	NA	TRBJ1-2	TGCGCCAGCAGCCAGAGCACAGGGCTGGAGTATGGCTACACCTTC	CASSQSTGLEYGYTF
TRBV18	NA	NA	TRBJ1-5	TGTGCCAGCTCACGAGGGGTCCAGCGCGGCAATCAGCCCCAGCATTTT	CASSRGVQRGNQPQHF
TRBV7-9	NA	NA	TRBJ1-2	TGTGCCAGCAGCTTAAACTATGGCTACACCTTC	CASSLNYGYTF
TRBV6-5	NA	NA	TRBJ1-6	TGTGCCAGCAGCCAGGACAGAAATTCACCCCTCCACTTT	CASSQDRNSPLHF
TRBV30	NA	NA	TRBJ2-5	TGTGCCTGGAGTGCGTTGGGAGAGACCCAGTACTTC	CAWSALGETQYF
TRBV18	NA	NA	TRBJ2-2	TGTGCCAGCTCAAGCGGAGGGGTTGGCACCGGGGAGCTGTTTTTT	CASSSGGVGTGELFF
TRBV5-1	NA	NA	TRBJ2-3	TGCGCCAGCAGCTTGGACCCGAGCACAGATACGCAGTATTTT	CASSLDPSTDTQYF
TRBV5-1	TRBD2	NA	TRBJ2-1	TGCGCCAGCAGCTTGAGAGCGGGGGTGTACAATGAGCAGTTCTTC	CASSLRAGVYNEQFF
TRBV11-2	NA	NA	TRBJ2-7	TGTGCCAGCAGCTTCTTTTCCGAGCAGTACTTC	CASSFFSEQYF
TRBV29-1	NA	once	TRBJ1-1	TGCAGCGTTGATACCGGGACGAACACTGAAGCTTTCTTT	CSVDTGTNTEAFF
TRBV15	NA	few	TRBJ1-4	TGTGCCACCAGCAGAGATATCCGCGAAAAACTGTTTTTT	CATSRDIREKLFF
TRBV9	NA	NA	TRBJ1-6	TGTGCCAGCAGCGTAGCTGGGGGGAGTTCACCCCTCCACTTT	CASSVAGGSSPLHF
TRBV7-7	NA	NA	TRBJ1-1	TGTGCTAGCAGCTTTCAGCCGGACACTGAAGCTTTCTTT	CASSFQPDTEAFF
TRBV9	NA	NA	TRBJ1-2	TGTGCCAGCAGCGTAGATTTGGGGAGCTATGGCTACACCTTC	CASSVDLGSYGYTF
TRBV19	NA	NA	TRBJ1-1	TGTGCCAGTAGTAAACAGGGAGGGAACACTGAAGCTTTCTTT	CASSKQGGNTEAFF
TRBV2	NA	NA	TRBJ2-3	TGTGCCAGCAGTTCAGAGGGGTTATGGGATACGCAGTATTTT	CASSSEGLWDTQYF
TRBV6-4	NA	NA	TRBJ2-1	TGTGCCAGCAGTGACTCGAATCGGCAGGGGGGATGGGGTTCAGAGCAGTTCTTC	CASSDSNRQGGWGSEQFF
TRBV28	NA	NA	TRBJ1-6	TGTGCCAGCAGCCCAGGGTCCTTAATCTCCTATAATTCACCCCTCCACTTT	CASSPGSLISYNSPLHF
TRBV14	NA	NA	TRBJ1-1	TGTGCCAGCAGCCAAGACAGATACGCTGAAGCTTTCTTT	CASSQDRYAEAFF
TRBV7-6	NA	NA	TRBJ2-2	TGTGCCAGCAGCGACACCCGGGGTGGCACCGGGGAGCTGTTTTTT	CASSDTRGGTGELFF
TRBV11-2	TRBD2	few	TRBJ2-1	TGTGCCAGCAGCCCGCAAGCTGTAGCGGGGGGGGGAAATGAGCAGTTCTTC	CASSPQAVAGGGNEQFF
TRBV18	NA	NA	TRBJ1-2	TGTGCCAGCTCACCACGACAGGCCGCCACTTCTAACTATGGCTACACCTTC	CASSPRQAATSNYGYTF
TRBV6-1	TRBD1	few	TRBJ2-7	TGTGCCAGCAGCCGGGGGACAGGGGGCTACGAGCAGTACTTC	CASSRGTGGYEQYF
TRBV5-1	NA	NA	TRBJ1-2	TGCGCCAGCAGCTTGGATTTGGTAAACTATGGCTACACCTTC	CASSLDLVNYGYTF
TRBV7-6	NA	NA	TRBJ2-5	TGTGCCAGCGGGTTACCCGACCAAGAGACCCAGTACTTC	CASGLPDQETQYF
TRBV7-2	TRBD2	NA	TRBJ2-7	TGTGCCAGCAGCTTTAGTCCCCAAAAACTCCCGGGAGGAGAGCAGTACTTC	CASSFSPQKLPGGEQYF